Listed below are T cell receptor beta chains from one sample, sequenced in a study of identifying expanded T cells in peripheral blood. Sequencing used immunoSEQ multiplex PCR; TCRdb keeps in-frame clones, though not all of them. Of over 85,000 clones listed, approximately 89% are singletons. Material: blood. The receptors here all came from a person between 18 and 75 years old in good health. Both conserved end residues are part of each CDR3. D genes are given only for firm matches. Clone size is given for some rows only: seen once, a few or many times, or a class if the clone is expanded.

TRBD2	TRBJ2-3	TRBV29-1	NA	CSVDKRGGSSDTQYF	TGCAGCGTTGATAAACGAGGCGGGAGCTCAGATACGCAGTATTTT
TRBD1	TRBJ2-1	TRBV11-1	NA	CASSQGQGAFYEQFF	TGTGCCAGCAGCCAGGGACAGGGGGCTTTCTATGAGCAGTTCTTC
NA	TRBJ1-4	TRBV7-2	NA	CASSFRQVEKLFF	TGTGCCAGCAGCTTTCGGCAAGTTGAAAAACTGTTTTTT
NA	TRBJ2-1	TRBV9	once	CASSVTGSRDNEQFF	TGTGCCAGCAGCGTTACAGGGAGCAGAGACAATGAGCAGTTCTTC
NA	TRBJ1-2	TRBV4-3	NA	CASSQDARGFCTF	TGCGCCAGCAGCCAGGACGCCCGCGGTTTCTGCACCTTC
TRBD2	TRBJ2-3	TRBV19	NA	CASSIDRTSGSTDTQYF	TGTGCCAGTAGTATAGACCGGACTAGCGGGAGCACAGATACGCAGTATTTT
NA	TRBJ1-4	TRBV4-1	NA	CASSQDLRGEKLFF	TGCGCCAGCAGCCAAGATCTACGGGGGGAAAAACTGTTTTTT
NA	TRBJ2-1	TRBV6-5	NA	CASRSGQTYNEQFF	TGTGCCAGCAGGAGTGGACAGACTTACAATGAGCAGTTCTTC
TRBD2	TRBJ2-7	TRBV6-6	NA	CASRSGTRGGEQYF	TGTGCCAGCAGGTCCGGGACTAGAGGGGGCGAGCAGTACTTC
NA	TRBJ1-2	TRBV28	NA	CASSSGTASNYGYTF	TGTGCCAGCAGTTCAGGCACCGCCTCTAACTATGGCTACACCTTC
NA	TRBJ1-5	TRBV6-1	NA	CASSERGQISNQPQHF	TGTGCCAGCAGTGAACGGGGGCAGATTAGCAATCAGCCCCAGCATTTT
TRBD2	TRBJ2-5	TRBV5-1	NA	CASSQQREVFWRETQYF	TGCGCCAGCAGCCAGCAGCGGGAGGTGTTTTGGAGAGAGACCCAGTACTTC
NA	TRBJ2-3	TRBV27	NA	CASSSWSRGGLDTQYF	TGTGCCAGCAGCTCCTGGTCCCGCGGGGGCTTAGATACGCAGTATTTT
NA	TRBJ1-1	TRBV7-9	few	CASSLDLVNTEAFF	TGTGCCAGCAGCTTAGACTTGGTGAACACTGAAGCTTTCTTT
TRBD2	TRBJ2-7	TRBV10-3	NA	CAIRTSGPYEQYF	TGTGCCATCAGGACTAGCGGGCCCTACGAGCAGTACTTC
NA	TRBJ2-3	TRBV4-2	NA	CASSQAPGQPNTDTQYF	TGTGCCAGCAGCCAAGCCCCCGGACAGCCCAACACAGATACGCAGTATTTT
NA	TRBJ2-2	TRBV7-8	NA	CASSFLSGELFF	TGTGCCAGCAGCTTTCTTTCCGGGGAGCTGTTTTTT
NA	TRBJ2-7	TRBV7-6	NA	CASSLSWGVGDEQYF	TGTGCCAGCAGCTTATCTTGGGGAGTCGGCGACGAGCAGTACTTC
NA	TRBJ2-1	TRBV11-2	NA	CASSWERAGAGNEQFF	TGTGCCAGCAGCTGGGAGCGGGCGGGGGCCGGCAATGAGCAGTTCTTC
NA	TRBJ2-1	TRBV7-3	once	CASSPLQGGNEQFF	TGTGCCAGCAGCCCCCTACAGGGGGGGAATGAGCAGTTCTTC
NA	TRBJ2-2	TRBV19	NA	CASSIVGETGELFF	TGTGCCAGTAGTATAGTTGGGGAAACCGGGGAGCTGTTTTTT
TRBD2	TRBJ2-3	TRBV2	NA	CASSERTSGVRAKYF	TGTGCCAGCAGTGAAAGGACTAGCGGCGTTCGGGCCAAGTATTTT
TRBD1	TRBJ1-1	TRBV5-1	NA	CASRPMTGQQATEAFF	TGCGCCAGCAGACCGATGACAGGGCAACAGGCCACTGAAGCTTTCTTT
NA	TRBJ1-1	TRBV19	NA	CASSMRDREAFF	TGTGCCAGTAGTATGCGAGACAGGGAAGCTTTCTTT
NA	TRBJ1-2	TRBV5-1	NA	CASSSIPGAVGYGYTF	TGCGCCAGCAGCTCAATTCCCGGGGCCGTGGGCTATGGCTACACCTTC
NA	TRBJ2-7	TRBV7-3	NA	CASSLMRDSEQYF	TGTGCCAGCAGCTTAATGCGTGATTCCGAGCAGTACTTC
TRBD1	TRBJ1-5	TRBV18	NA	CASSPYRGPNQPQHF	TGTGCCAGCTCACCTTACAGGGGGCCAAATCAGCCCCAGCATTTT
NA	TRBJ2-7	TRBV6-1	NA	CASSEAPMYEQYF	TGTGCCAGCAGTGAAGCGCCGATGTACGAGCAGTACTTC
NA	TRBJ2-7	TRBV19	once	CASSIPQDFGGRYEQYF	TGTGCCAGTAGTATCCCGCAGGACTTCGGGGGACGATACGAGCAGTACTTC
NA	TRBJ2-7	TRBV7-3	few	CASSPRTRQPEQYF	TGTGCCAGCAGCCCCAGGACGAGACAGCCCGAGCAGTACTTC
TRBD2	TRBJ2-7	TRBV30	NA	CAWSVSGRGGAPYEQYF	TGTGCCTGGAGTGTATCAGGACGCGGGGGGGCCCCCTACGAGCAGTACTTC
NA	TRBJ2-6	TRBV11-3	NA	CASSLGRIAGANVLTF	TGTGCCAGCAGCTTGGGGCGTATAGCTGGGGCCAACGTCCTGACTTTC
NA	TRBJ2-3	TRBV5-1	NA	CASSLAPGSDTQYF	TGCGCCAGCAGCTTGGCCCCGGGATCAGATACGCAGTATTTT
NA	TRBJ1-2	TRBV19	once	CASINRASYGYTF	TGTGCCAGCATTAACAGGGCGTCCTATGGCTACACCTTC
TRBD2	TRBJ2-1	TRBV29-1	NA	CSVRRGLAGGTGYNEQFF	TGCAGCGTCAGACGCGGACTAGCGGGAGGGACTGGATACAATGAGCAGTTCTTC
TRBD1	TRBJ2-3	TRBV30	NA	CAWSVPGGARDTQYF	TGTGCCTGGAGTGTCCCAGGGGGCGCGCGAGATACGCAGTATTTT
TRBD1	TRBJ2-1	TRBV5-1	few	CASSFRDSHNEQFF	TGCGCCAGCAGTTTCCGGGACAGCCACAATGAGCAGTTCTTC
NA	TRBJ2-3	TRBV29-1	once	CSVDKLADTQYF	TGCAGCGTTGATAAGCTAGCAGATACGCAGTATTTT
TRBD1	TRBJ2-7	TRBV11-3	NA	CASSLAQGAEQYF	TGTGCCAGCAGCTTAGCCCAGGGGGCCGAGCAGTACTTC
NA	TRBJ2-1	TRBV18	NA	CASSLRRDNNEQFF	TGTGCCAGCTCACTCCGTAGGGACAACAATGAGCAGTTCTTC
TRBD1	TRBJ2-7	TRBV10-3	NA	CATRTGVLRDEQYF	TGTGCCACCAGGACAGGGGTTCTTCGGGACGAGCAGTACTTC
NA	TRBJ1-6	TRBV12-2	few	CASRLGGTSPLHF	TGTGCAAGTCGCTTGGGGGGTACCTCACCCCTCCACTTT
NA	TRBJ2-1	TRBV27	NA	CASSPYGTDPYNEQFF	TGTGCCAGCAGCCCTTACGGGACCGATCCCTACAATGAGCAGTTCTTC
TRBD1	TRBJ2-7	TRBV7-6	NA	CASSLAQNRGLNEQYF	TGTGCCAGCAGCTTAGCGCAGAACAGGGGGCTAAACGAGCAGTACTTC
NA	TRBJ1-1	TRBV7-9	NA	CASSLTENTEAFF	TGTGCCAGCAGCCTGACAGAGAACACTGAAGCTTTCTTT
NA	TRBJ1-5	TRBV28	NA	CASRGRGNQPQHF	TGTGCCAGCAGAGGACGGGGGAATCAGCCCCAGCATTTT
TRBD1	TRBJ1-6	TRBV28	NA	CASSLYGRGAPGALHF	TGTGCCAGCAGTTTATACGGCAGGGGGGCCCCGGGTGCCCTCCACTTT
TRBD1	TRBJ2-3	TRBV29-1	NA	CSVPRGQSFADTQYF	TGCAGCGTGCCCAGGGGGCAGTCCTTCGCAGATACGCAGTATTTT
NA	TRBJ1-3	TRBV9	once	CASSGRGEGNTIYF	TGTGCCAGCAGCGGGAGAGGGGAGGGAAACACCATATATTTT
TRBD1	TRBJ2-1	TRBV11-3	NA	CASSWTGENEQFF	TGTGCCAGCAGCTGGACAGGGGAGAATGAGCAGTTCTTC
NA	TRBJ1-1	TRBV5-4	NA	CASSLDPSRDTEAFF	TGTGCCAGCAGCTTGGACCCCTCAAGGGACACTGAAGCTTTCTTT
NA	TRBJ1-1	TRBV7-2	NA	CASSLVPGLNTEAFF	TGTGCCAGCAGCTTAGTTCCAGGTTTGAACACTGAAGCTTTCTTT
NA	TRBJ1-1	TRBV7-3	NA	CASSSEGPFGEAFF	TGTGCCAGCAGCTCCGAAGGGCCATTCGGTGAAGCTTTCTTT
TRBD2	TRBJ2-2	TRBV5-1	NA	CASSRLAGGPGNTGELFF	TGCGCCAGCAGCCGCCTAGCGGGAGGGCCCGGGAACACCGGGGAGCTGTTTTTT
NA	TRBJ2-7	TRBV29-1	NA	CSVRGSYEQYF	TGCAGCGTTAGGGGGTCCTACGAGCAGTACTTC
NA	TRBJ1-2	TRBV5-8	NA	CASSYGRLYGYTF	TGTGCCAGCAGCTACGGACGTCTCTATGGCTACACCTTC
TRBD1	TRBJ2-3	TRBV27	NA	CASSFVPGQGGRKTDTQYF	TGTGCCAGCAGTTTTGTCCCGGGACAGGGAGGGAGGAAAACAGATACGCAGTATTTT
NA	TRBJ1-1	TRBV2	NA	CASSKTENTEAFF	TGTGCCAGCAGTAAGACAGAGAACACTGAAGCTTTCTTT
NA	TRBJ1-1	TRBV5-6	few	CASSLGQVNTEAFF	TGTGCCAGCAGCTTGGGACAGGTAAACACTGAAGCTTTCTTT
NA	TRBJ2-3	TRBV7-2	NA	CASSLFTDTQYF	TGTGCCAGCAGCCTATTCACAGATACGCAGTATTTT